The clone carrying this TCR beta chain occurred once. As yet, its antigen is unknown. The source of the sample is a study of cytomegalovirus exposure and HLA in healthy donors. Study-wide results and caveats: Cytomegalovirus-associated status was assigned to 164 TCR beta chains. When the data were analyzed later, several of the most significant clusters appeared to be linked to common viral pathogens.

CDR3 length: 14 residues. Germline CDR1 and CDR2: SGHRS and YFSETQ. V shed 2 bases and J shed 1 base, with 9 bases lying between them. The PCR ran on 60 Vbeta and 13 Jbeta primers. Measured with immunoSEQ multiplex PCR; TCRdb has only the in-frame clones, and not every one. The sample carries 150,000 to 200,000 clones, 65% to 85% recorded once. The sequencing input was PBMCs. This receptor was identified in a man between 18 and 29 years old in good health and CMV-seronegative. V and J are TRBV5-1 and TRBJ1-1; D unresolved. The CDR3 sequence is CASSLHTKNTEAFF. CDR3 DNA: TGCGCCAGCAGCTTACACACTAAGAACACTGAAGCTTTCTTT.